A selection of T cell receptor beta chains follows, all from one sample in a study of response to subunit inactivated influenza vaccine. TCRdb re-analysed the RT-PCR reads in MiXCR, keeping a single row per CDR3 protein. The sample shows some 570,000 distinct CDR3 sequences, over 9% of them seen only once. These data were also filed under a second study, of T cells expressing NK-cell markers.

The input for sequencing was PBMCs from blood, taken on the day of vaccination. The origin of the receptors is a man aged 45-65 years who received an inactivated influenza vaccine. Each CDR3 is given with its conserved first and last residue. Each record gives: V gene, clone size, D gene, J gene, CDR3 protein, CDR3 DNA. The D gene is left open where the match is weak. The size of a clone is reported for some rows only, either as once, few or many, or as a class for expanded clones.

>TRBV12-3/TRBV12-4|many|.|TRBJ2-1
CASSLGRGRAYNEQFF
TGTGCCAGCAGTTTAGGGCGGGGGCGTGCCTACAATGAGCAGTTCTTC
>TRBV7-8|.|TRBD2|TRBJ2-6
CASGRLQGLAGDGANVLTF
TGTGCCAGCGGCCGCCTACAGGGACTAGCGGGAGATGGGGCCAACGTCCTGACTTTC
>TRBV25-1|.|.|TRBJ1-5
CASSPSGTRSNQPQHF
TGTGCCAGCAGTCCCTCGGGGACTCGCAGCAATCAGCCCCAGCATTTT
>TRBV7-2|few|.|TRBJ1-2
CASSYDSNYGYTF
TGTGCCAGCAGCTACGACAGTAACTATGGCTACACCTTC
>TRBV5-1|few|TRBD1|TRBJ2-7
CASSLGRATGGYEQYF
TGCGCCAGCAGCTTGGGTAGGGCGACAGGGGGCTACGAGCAGTACTTC
>TRBV3-1|.|.|TRBJ2-6
CASSQVQEGNVLTF
TGTGCCAGCAGCCAAGTGCAGGAAGGAAACGTCCTGACTTTC
>TRBV5-1|few|.|TRBJ2-2
CASSLEHGGTGELFF
TGCGCCAGCAGCTTGGAACATGGGGGAACCGGGGAGCTGTTTTTT
>TRBV11-1|.|.|TRBJ2-2
CASSLYSWGTENTGELFF
TGTGCCAGCAGCTTATATTCCTGGGGGACCGAGAACACCGGGGAGCTGTTTTTT
>TRBV4-1|.|.|TRBJ2-5
CASSRSGGSETQYF
TGCGCCAGCAGCCGGAGTGGGGGTTCGGAGACCCAGTACTTC
>TRBV4-2|many|.|TRBJ1-1
CASSHSTLTPEAFF
TGTGCCAGCAGCCATTCTACGCTGACCCCTGAAGCTTTCTTT
>TRBV6-4|few|TRBD2|TRBJ2-2
CASTSRGRGLAGGANTGELFF
TGTGCCAGCACCTCTAGAGGAAGGGGGTTAGCGGGAGGTGCGAACACCGGGGAGCTGTTTTTT
>TRBV11-2|.|TRBD2|TRBJ2-7
CASSKTSGRLNEQYF
TGTGCCAGCAGCAAAACTAGCGGGAGGCTTAACGAGCAGTACTTC
>TRBV12-3/TRBV12-4|many|.|TRBJ2-7
CASSSTGDSPEQYF
TGTGCCAGCAGTTCAACGGGGGACTCCCCCGAGCAGTACTTC
>TRBV7-2|.|.|TRBJ1-5
CASSLAHGNQPQHF
TGTGCCAGCAGCTTAGCGCACGGAAATCAGCCCCAGCATTTT
>TRBV19|few|.|TRBJ2-4
CASSTVNIQYF
TGTGCCAGTAGTACGGTAAACATTCAGTACTTC
>TRBV4-3|few|TRBD1|TRBJ1-4
CASSQDPGTGVNEKLFF
TGCGCCAGCAGCCAAGATCCGGGGACAGGGGTTAATGAAAAACTGTTTTTT
>TRBV7-9|many|.|TRBJ1-2
CASSLSGEADGYTF
TGTGCCAGCAGCTTATCAGGGGAAGCTGATGGCTACACCTTC
>TRBV5-1|few|TRBD2|TRBJ2-7
CASSLEVTSRSGYEQYF
TGCGCCAGCAGCTTGGAGGTGACTAGCCGATCGGGCTACGAGCAGTACTTC
>TRBV7-2|few|TRBD1|TRBJ2-5
CASSSIRDRGVQETQYF
TGTGCCAGCAGCTCGATCCGGGACAGGGGAGTCCAAGAGACCCAGTACTTC
>TRBV20-1|few|TRBD2|TRBJ2-3
CSALLARGVDTQYF
TGCAGTGCTCTACTAGCGCGAGGGGTAGATACGCAGTATTTT
>TRBV4-1|few|.|TRBJ1-1
CASSLRPLRATEAFF
TGCGCCAGCAGCCTCAGACCCCTACGAGCCACTGAAGCTTTCTTT
>TRBV20-1|few|TRBD2|TRBJ2-7
CSARDQRGNSYEQYF
TGCAGTGCTAGAGATCAGCGGGGCAACTCCTACGAGCAGTACTTC
>TRBV24-1|few|.|TRBJ2-1
CATSKPGSSMGEQFF
TGTGCCACCAGCAAACCGGGTTCGTCAATGGGTGAGCAGTTCTTC
>TRBV27|.|TRBD1|TRBJ2-1
CASSLDRGGDEQFF
TGTGCCAGCAGTTTAGACAGGGGAGGCGATGAGCAGTTCTTC
>TRBV29-1|few|.|TRBJ2-7
CSVEGTRTGYTYEQYF
TGCAGCGTTGAAGGGACTAGGACAGGGTATACCTACGAGCAGTACTTC
>TRBV10-2|few|.|TRBJ1-5
CASSELRGSNQPQHF
TGCGCCAGCAGTGAGTTGAGGGGCAGCAATCAGCCCCAGCATTTT
>TRBV7-8|many|.|TRBJ2-3
CASSPVTDTQYF
TGTGCCAGCAGTCCGGTCACAGATACGCAGTATTTT
>TRBV24-1|few|TRBD2|TRBJ2-3
CATSARASGRGDTQYF
TGTGCCACCAGTGCCCGGGCTAGCGGGAGAGGAGATACGCAGTATTTT
>TRBV29-1|few|TRBD1|TRBJ1-2
CSVDPTGGTNGYTF
TGCAGCGTGGATCCTACAGGGGGAACAAATGGCTACACCTTC
>TRBV12-3/TRBV12-4|many|TRBD2|TRBJ2-1
CASSLAMAGDNEQFF
TGTGCCAGCAGTTTAGCGATGGCGGGGGACAATGAGCAGTTCTTC
>TRBV29-1|many|.|TRBJ2-1
CSVSHEQFF
TGCAGCGTTTCTCATGAGCAGTTCTTC
>TRBV27|.|.|TRBJ2-5
CASSNSPGFRQETQYF
TGTGCCAGCAGCAACTCACCAGGGTTCCGACAAGAGACCCAGTACTTC
>TRBV2|few|TRBD1|TRBJ2-2
CASSQDRANTGELFF
TGTGCCAGCAGTCAGGACAGGGCTAACACCGGGGAGCTGTTTTTT
>TRBV7-2|few|TRBD2|TRBJ2-7
CASSSYSGRVYEQYF
TGTGCCAGCAGCAGCTACAGCGGGAGGGTCTACGAGCAGTACTTC
>TRBV7-9|.|.|TRBJ1-1
CASSLSPGRGAEAFF
TGTGCCAGCAGCTTATCACCGGGGAGGGGTGCTGAAGCTTTCTTT